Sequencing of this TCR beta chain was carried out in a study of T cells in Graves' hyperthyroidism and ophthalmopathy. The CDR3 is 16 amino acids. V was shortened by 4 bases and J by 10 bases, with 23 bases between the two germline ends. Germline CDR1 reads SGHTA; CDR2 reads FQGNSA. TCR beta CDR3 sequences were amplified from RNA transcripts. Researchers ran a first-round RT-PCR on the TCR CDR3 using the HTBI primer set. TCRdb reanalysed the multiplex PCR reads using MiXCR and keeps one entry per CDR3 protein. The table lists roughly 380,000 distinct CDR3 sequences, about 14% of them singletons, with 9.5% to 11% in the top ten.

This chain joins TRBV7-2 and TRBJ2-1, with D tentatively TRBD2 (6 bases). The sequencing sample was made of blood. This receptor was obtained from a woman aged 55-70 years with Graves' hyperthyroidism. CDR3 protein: CASSWDLGGSFGEQFF. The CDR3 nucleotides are TGTGCCAGCAGCTGGGATTTGGGAGGCTCCTTCGGGGAGCAGTTCTTC. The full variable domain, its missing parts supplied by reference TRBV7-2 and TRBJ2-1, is GAGVSQSPSNKVTEKGKDVELRCDPISGHTALYWYRQSLGQGLEFLIYFQGNSAPDKSGLPSDRFSAERTGGSVSTLTIQRTQQEDSAVYLCASSWDLGGSFGEQFFGPGTRLTVL.